These 2 T cell receptor beta chains originate from one sample sequenced in a study of long-term antiretroviral therapy in people with HIV. Sequencing used immunoSEQ v3.0 at survey level. Clones were read by immunoSEQ multiplex PCR, and TCRdb kept only the in-frame ones, dropping some. The repertoire includes 20,000 to 25,000 clones, roughly 85% of them detected once, and over 7.5% sits in the top ten. Sequenced material: unsorted PBMCs, taken at the start of antiretroviral therapy. Every receptor here comes from a middle-aged man with HIV.

V is TRBV7-8 and J is TRBJ1-5; D unresolved. Trimming removed 0 bases from V and 0 bases from J, with 6 bases in between. The CDR3 runs 15 residues. Germline V gives CDR1 SGHVS, CDR2 FQNEAQ. CDR3 nucleotides: TGTGCCAGCAGCTTAGCGGGGTATAGCAATCAGCCCCAGCATTTT. Protein product: CASSLAGYSNQPQHF.

This chain joins TRBV27 and TRBJ2-2, with 7 bases identical to TRBD1. CDR3 length: 16 residues. Trimming removed 2 bases from V and 4 bases from J; junction bases left unmatched: 7. Germline V gives CDR1 MNHEY, CDR2 SMNVEV (reference sequence). Here the CDR3 DNA reads TGTGCCAGCAGTTTAGGGCAGGGGGTCGGCACCGGGGAGCTGTTTTTT. It translates to CASSLGQGVGTGELFF.